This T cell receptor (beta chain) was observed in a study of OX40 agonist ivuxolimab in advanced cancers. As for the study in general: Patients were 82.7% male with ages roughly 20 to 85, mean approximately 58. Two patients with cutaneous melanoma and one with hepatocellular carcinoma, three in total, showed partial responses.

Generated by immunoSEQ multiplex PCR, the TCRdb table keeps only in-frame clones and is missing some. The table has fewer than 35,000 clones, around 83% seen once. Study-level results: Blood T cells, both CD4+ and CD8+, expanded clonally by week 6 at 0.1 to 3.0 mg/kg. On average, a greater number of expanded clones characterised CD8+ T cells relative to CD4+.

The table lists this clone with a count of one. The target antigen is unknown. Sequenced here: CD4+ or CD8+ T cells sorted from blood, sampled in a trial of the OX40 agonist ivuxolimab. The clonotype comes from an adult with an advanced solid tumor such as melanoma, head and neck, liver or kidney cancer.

The CDR3 DNA sequence: TGCGCCAGCAGCTGCCGGGACAGCAATCAGCCCCAGCATTTT. It specifies CASSCRDSNQPQHF. The V call is TRBV5-1, the J call TRBJ1-5; possibly TRBD1 for D (5 bases). CDR3 length: 14 amino acids. CDR1 and CDR2 from the germline V gene are SGHRS and YFSETQ. V was pared by 3 bases and J by 1 base, with 8 bases between.